Included here is one TCR beta chain sequence, with context. No antigen is known for it. No much larger clone is present one base from it, and per-base qualities are unavailable. These data belong to a study of blood T cell repertoires in COVID-19 (dated by TCRdb to the early 2020s). About the full investigation: Samples from collaborators originated in the United States, Italy and Spain and spanned both the acute and convalescent phases of COVID-19. The prospective study material was composed of cDNA or gDNA derived from T cells, B-cell-depleted T cells, or PBMCs. The dataset comprised deeply sampled blood TCRbeta repertoires from subjects exposed to, actively infected with, or recovered from COVID-19. The repertoires were released in a freely available public database intended as a resource for research on the immune response to SARS-CoV-2. The samples were drawn from the first 160 participants of the ongoing ImmuneRACE study and from about 1,200 subjects provided by 6 global collaborators. The sample metadata nearly always contained a de-identified subject ID, COVID-19 status, age in years and sex. Where available, HLA class I and class II types were obtained from metadata supplied by the sample provider rather than from assay-based typing.

V is clipped by 5 bases and J by 1 base, and the sequence between their germline boundaries is 8 bases long. Looking up the germline V gene yields CDR1 MNHNS and CDR2 SASEGT. The CDR3 covers 13 residues, taking in both the cysteine and the phenylalanine. CDR3 DNA is the only sequence kept; it has 39 bases, read in frame from the first base. What the authors observed across the whole study: The amount of clinical and demographic metadata varied by source and participant and was provided uncurated.

TCRbeta CDR3 regions were amplified from genomic DNA using the immunoSEQ Assay, a bias-controlled multiplex PCR. On the authors' methods: Nucleated cell counts per sample were estimated from amplification of reference gene primers within the assay. To quantify the absolute abundance of each unique TCRbeta CDR3 rearrangement, sequence reads were collapsed and filtered. For each sample, productive Simpson clonality was calculated as the square root of Simpson's diversity index across productive rearrangements. Drawn from immuneACCESS, this table holds only the in-frame rearrangements with V and J called that TCRdb kept. Clones are partly lost; checked studies trace under half to an unresolved V gene and leave the rest unexplained. V, J and clone size are those of that table, while D and trimming were read from the DNA. The sample table shows 280,000 or so clones, and 83% are seen once. The ten largest clones represent over 9% of the sample.

A second Seattle source provided samples from volunteer blood donors who had recovered from COVID-19. Each collaborating institution followed its own protocols to collect whole blood in K2EDTA tubes. For TCRbeta analysis, collaborators shipped samples as frozen whole blood, isolated PBMCs, or DNA extracted from either of those sample types. Sequenced sample: peripheral blood. The chain is made from TRBV6-1 and TRBJ1-1, with the D gene uncertain. This receptor was identified in a woman in her forties or fifties who had recovered from COVID-19. DNA sequence: TGTGCCAGCAGTTATGCGTGGAACACTGAAGCTTTCTTT. Its amino acids are CASSYAWNTEAFF.